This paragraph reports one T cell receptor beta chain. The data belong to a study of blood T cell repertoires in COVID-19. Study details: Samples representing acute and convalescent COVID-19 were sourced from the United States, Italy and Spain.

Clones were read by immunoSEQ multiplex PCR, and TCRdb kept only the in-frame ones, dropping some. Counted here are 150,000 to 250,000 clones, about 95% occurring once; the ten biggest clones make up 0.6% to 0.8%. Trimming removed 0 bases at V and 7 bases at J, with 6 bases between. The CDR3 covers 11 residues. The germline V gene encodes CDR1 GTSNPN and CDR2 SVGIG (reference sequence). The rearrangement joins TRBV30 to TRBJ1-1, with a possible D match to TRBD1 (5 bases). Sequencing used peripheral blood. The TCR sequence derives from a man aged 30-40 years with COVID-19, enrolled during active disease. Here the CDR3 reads CAWSVQVEAFF. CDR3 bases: TGTGCCTGGAGTGTACAGGTTGAAGCTTTCTTT. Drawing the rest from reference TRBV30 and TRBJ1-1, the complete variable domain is SQTIHQWPATLVQPVGSPLSLECTVEGTSNPNLYWYRQAAGRGLQLLFYSVGIGQISSEVPQNLSASRPQDRQFILSSKKLLLSDSGFYLCAWSVQVEAFFGQGTRLTVV.